The clone carrying this TCR beta chain is labeled medium-sized (0.01 to 0.1%). The germline V gene has CDR1 DFQATT and CDR2 SNEGSKA (reference sequence). V shed 6 bases and J 3 bases; nucleotides not matched to a gene: 11. The CDR3 covers 15 residues. This entry belongs to a study of molecular identifiers for immune sequencing clone quantification. MiXCR was run by TCRdb on the PCR reads, yielding one entry per CDR3 protein. The sample carries 8,000 to 13,000 distinct CDR3 sequences, 19% recorded once. The sequencing input was naive CD8+ T cells from blood, with Jurkat cell RNA spiked in. As to subset: FACS-sorted CD8+CD4-CCR7+CD45RA+ naive T cells. The TCR was taken from a human donor in good health. Some libraries in this study had Jurkat cell RNA spiked in. The rearrangement uses TRBV20-1 and TRBJ2-7; 10 bases agree with TRBD1. The chain's CDR3 is CSAHLLGQGDYEQYF. The CDR3 nucleotides read TGCAGTGCCCACCTGCTAGGACAGGGGGACTACGAGCAGTACTTC.